Listed here are 19 T cell receptor beta chains from one sample, sequenced in a study of blood T cell repertoires in COVID-19. TCRdb keeps only in-frame clones here, not all; method: immunoSEQ multiplex PCR. The sample has around 100,000 clones, approximately 84% seen once. Sequencing was carried out using peripheral blood. The receptors derive from a human donor in a cohort sampled during active or convalescent COVID-19.

This chain connects TRBV4-1 to TRBJ1-2; D possibly corresponds to TRBD1 (6 bases). Germline assignment: CDR1 MGHRA and CDR2 YSYEKL. V was shortened by 3 bases and J by 1 base, with 9 bases between the two germline ends. CDR3 length equals 14 residues. The CDR3 nucleotides read TGCGCCAGCAGCCAGCGGACAGTTAACTATGGCTACACCTTC. It translates to CASSQRTVNYGYTF.

This chain joins TRBV19 and TRBJ1-5; D is possibly TRBD1 (6 bases). Germline CDR1 LNHDA, CDR2 SQIVND (reference sequence). V was trimmed by 5 bases and J by 0 bases, leaving 8 bases between them. This CDR3 is built from 14 residues. The CDR3 DNA is TGTGCCAGTAGTTCCAGGGGTAGCAATCAGCCCCAGCATTTT. Translated, it gives CASSSRGSNQPQHF.

The V call is TRBV18, the J call TRBJ1-6; D gene ambiguous. The CDR3 length is 15 residues. The V end lost 3 bases, the J end lost 3 bases, and 9 bases lay between the germline ends. In germline, CDR1 is KGHSH, CDR2 LQKENI. The CDR3 sequence is CASSPSRNYNSPLHF. CDR3 nucleotide sequence: TGTGCCAGCTCACCGTCCAGGAACTATAATTCACCCCTCCACTTT. The full variable domain, rest sourced from reference TRBV18 and TRBJ1-6, is NAGVMQNPRHLVRRRGQEARLRCSPMKGHSHVYWYRQLPEEGLKFMVYLQKENIIDESGMPKERFSAEFPKEGPSILRIQQVVRGDSAAYFCASSPSRNYNSPLHFGNGTRLTVT.

This chain links TRBV28 with TRBJ1-5; TRBD1 agrees at 8 bases. Germline CDR1 is MDHEN and CDR2 is SYDVKM. V lost 6 bases and J lost 1; bases outside the gene matches: 8. The CDR3 spans 16 residues. The DNA for the CDR3 is TGTGCCAGCAGAAGAGCAGGGGGCGGAAGCAATCAGCCCCAGCATTTT. Its protein is CASRRAGGGSNQPQHF. The variable domain in full, completed from reference TRBV28 and TRBJ1-5, reads DVKVTQSSRYLVKRTGEKVFLECVQDMDHENMFWYRQDPGLGLRLIYFSYDVKMKEKGDIPEGYSVSREKKERFSLILESASTNQTSMYLCASRRAGGGSNQPQHFGDGTRLSIL.

The chain links TRBV4-2 to TRBJ1-2, with D possibly being TRBD1 (5 bases). The CDR3 length is 17 residues. Germline V gene data show CDR1 as LGHNA and CDR2 as YNFKEQ. Trimming cost V 0 bases and J 7 bases, with 21 bases left between them. The CDR3 DNA reads TGTGCCAGCAGCCAAGATACGGTAAGGGGCACCCATGGTGGCTACACCTTC. Residues: CASSQDTVRGTHGGYTF.

This clone came up once. This chain joins TRBV6-5 and TRBJ1-6; D remains ambiguous. V lost 0 bases and J 9 bases, leaving 15 bases between the germline ends. CDR1 and CDR2 from the germline V gene are MNHEY and SVGAGI. The CDR3 totals 16 residues. The CDR3 spells CASSYSYPSTSSPLHF. CDR3 nucleotide sequence: TGTGCCAGCAGTTACTCGTATCCTAGCACGAGTTCACCCCTCCACTTT.

The chain has TRBV6-1 and TRBJ1-1; 8 bases line up with TRBD1. The V segment lost 2 bases and the J segment 5 bases; nucleotides outside the gene matches: 4. CDR1 is MNHNS and CDR2 is SASEGT in the germline V gene. There are 14 residues in the CDR3. CDR3 in DNA: TGTGCCAGCAGTGAAAGGACAGGGTGGACTGAAGCTTTCTTT. This sequence encodes CASSERTGWTEAFF.

Comment on this clone: A read error may account for a junction end that differs from germline. This sequence joins TRBV5-4 and TRBJ1-4, with D possibly TRBD1 on 5 matching bases. Looked up from germline, CDR1 is SGHNT and CDR2 is YYREEE (reference sequence). The CDR3 spans 14 residues. The CDR3, as DNA: TGTGCCAGCAGATTGGGCGGGGGACCAGGAAAACTGTTTTTT. It codes for CASRLGGGPGKLFF.

The chain's CDR3 is CASSVGIESNQPQHF. The CDR3 DNA is TGTGCCAGCAGCGTAGGAATAGAAAGCAATCAGCCCCAGCATTTT. The rearrangement links TRBV9 to TRBJ1-5; D call uncertain. Germline values: CDR1 SGDLS, CDR2 YYNGEE. CDR3 length: 15 amino acids. Trimming removed 0 bases from V and 1 base from J, with 8 bases in between.

The chain joins TRBV5-1 to TRBJ2-3, with 8 bases matching TRBD1. The trim removed 4 bases at V and 8 bases at J, leaving 9 bases unmatched. This CDR3 region has 14 residues. CDR1 is SGHRS, CDR2 YFSETQ, per germline. The CDR3 loop is CASSPDRVLSTQYF. The CDR3 DNA follows: TGCGCCAGCAGCCCGGACAGGGTATTAAGTACGCAGTATTTT.

The chain carries TRBV5-8 and TRBJ2-5; the match to TRBD1 covers 8 bases. V gave up 6 bases and J gave up 3 bases; unmatched junction bases: 16. This CDR3 is built from 17 residues. Germline-derived CDR1 and CDR2 are SGHTS and YDEGEE. The CDR3 loop reads CASTPRRGQGRKETQYF. CDR3 sequence (DNA): TGTGCCAGCACCCCCCGACGCGGACAGGGCCGAAAAGAGACCCAGTACTTC.

The chain carries TRBV7-2 and TRBJ2-2; no reliable D call. This CDR3 region has 15 residues. With 2 bases removed from V and 2 bases from J, the gap between germline ends came to 9 bases. Germline assignment: CDR1 SGHTA and CDR2 FQGNSA. Here the CDR3 DNA reads TGTGCCAGCAGCTTAAGCCAGGTCAACACCGGGGAGCTGTTTTTT. The encoded protein is CASSLSQVNTGELFF.

The CDR3 protein is CASSLWRGGTDTQYF. The CDR3 DNA follows: TGTGCCAGCAGCTTATGGCGGGGGGGAACAGATACGCAGTATTTT. This sequence joins TRBV7-2 and TRBJ2-3, with TRBD2 identical over 9 bases. This CDR3 has 15 residues. Germline CDR1 SGHTA, CDR2 FQGNSA. The V segment lost 2 bases and the J segment 3 bases; nucleotides outside the gene matches: 3.

This clone was seen just once. The chain combines TRBV19 with TRBJ1-5; TRBD1 might be the D (5 bases). The germline CDR1 and CDR2 sequences are LNHDA and SQIVND (reference sequence). V was trimmed by 8 bases and J by 3 bases, leaving 11 bases between them. There are 13 residues in the CDR3. CDR3 nucleotides: TGTGCCAGTTGGGGGGGTCCCAATCAGCCCCAGCATTTT. Protein: CASWGGPNQPQHF. The full variable domain, its missing parts supplied by reference TRBV19 and TRBJ1-5, is DGGITQSPKYLFRKEGQNVTLSCEQNLNHDAMYWYRQDPGQGLRLIYYSQIVNDFQKGDIAEGYSVSREKKESFPLTVTSAQKNPTAFYLCASWGGPNQPQHFGDGTRLSIL.

V gene TRBV4-1 combines with J gene TRBJ1-2; 12 positions agree with TRBD1. With V trimmed by 1 base and J by 10 bases, 1 base remained unmatched. The CDR3 sequence is 13 residues long. Germline V gives CDR1 MGHRA, CDR2 YSYEKL. CDR3 nucleotides: TGCGCCAGCAGCCAAGTGGGACAGGGGGCCTACACCTTC. Its translation is CASSQVGQGAYTF.

V usage is TRBV6-2 or TRBV6-3 and J usage is TRBJ2-2; D ambiguous. Trimming left V 3 bases short and J 11 bases short, with 13 bases between. Germline assignment: CDR1 MNHEY and CDR2 SVGEGT. CDR3 size: 13 residues. The CDR3 loop is CASSYGRLLELFF. As DNA, the CDR3 is TGTGCCAGCAGTTATGGTCGACTTTTAGAGCTGTTTTTT.

This clone is a singleton in its sample. The V gene is TRBV9, the J gene TRBJ2-2, with TRBD2 matching 9 bases. CDR1 is SGDLS and CDR2 is YYNGEE in the germline V gene. The CDR3 consists of 16 residues. The V and J ends lost 3 bases and 1 base, in that order; junction bases with no gene match: 4. In DNA, the CDR3 is TGTGCCAGCAGCGAAAGACTAGCGGAGAACACCGGGGAGCTGTTTTTT. Amino acid sequence: CASSERLAENTGELFF. The complete variable domain, with remaining parts taken from reference TRBV9 and TRBJ2-2, reads DSGVTQTPKHLITATGQRVTLRCSPRSGDLSVYWYQQSLDQGLQFLIQYYNGEERAKGNILERFSAQQFPDLHSELNLSSLELGDSALYFCASSERLAENTGELFFGEGSRLTVL.

The CDR3 sequence: CASSLEWGGTNTEAFF. The CDR3 DNA follows: TGTGCCAGCAGCTTGGAGTGGGGGGGGACGAACACTGAAGCTTTCTTT. V is TRBV5-4 and J is TRBJ1-1, with D possibly being TRBD1 (5 bases). CDR3 length: 16 amino acids. CDR1 and CDR2 from the germline V gene are SGHNT and YYREEE (reference sequence). The V gene lost 0 bases and the J gene lost 1 base, with 13 bases spanning the gap.

V and J are TRBV7-9 and TRBJ1-2; D might be TRBD1 (5 bases). This CDR3 has 17 residues. The germline CDR1 and CDR2 sequences are SEHNR and FQNEAQ (reference sequence). V shed 1 base and J shed 4 bases, with 19 bases lying between them. CDR3 residues: CASSLVGPSHGGYGYTF. The CDR3, as DNA: TGTGCCAGCAGCTTAGTTGGGCCATCTCACGGGGGCTATGGCTACACCTTC. The full variable domain, completed using reference TRBV7-9 and TRBJ1-2, is DTGVSQNPRHKITKRGQNVTFRCDPISEHNRLYWYRQTLGQGPEFLTYFQNEAQLEKSRLLSDRFSAERPKGSFSTLEIQRTEQGDSAMYLCASSLVGPSHGGYGYTFGSGTRLTVV.